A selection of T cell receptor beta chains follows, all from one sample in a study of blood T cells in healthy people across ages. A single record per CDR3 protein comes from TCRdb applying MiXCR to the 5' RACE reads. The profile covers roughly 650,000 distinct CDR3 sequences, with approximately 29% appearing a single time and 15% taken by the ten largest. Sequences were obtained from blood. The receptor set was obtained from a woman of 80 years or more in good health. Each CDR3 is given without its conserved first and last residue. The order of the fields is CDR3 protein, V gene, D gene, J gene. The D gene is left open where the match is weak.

ASRPIGQGGSTGELF	TRBV11-1	NA	TRBJ2-2
ASSLGGYEQY	TRBV5-1	TRBD2	TRBJ2-7
SAVPPGQTYQETQY	TRBV20-1	TRBD1	TRBJ2-5
ASSQGALAGGLSGELF	TRBV4-2	TRBD2	TRBJ2-2
SARDEGDLYGYT	TRBV20-1	NA	TRBJ1-2
ASSQDTASGGASYNEQF	TRBV4-1	TRBD2	TRBJ2-1
ASRSGLAGPIRDEQY	TRBV7-2	TRBD2	TRBJ2-7
ASSAVLNEKLF	TRBV7-2	NA	TRBJ1-4
ASVDTTNYGYT	TRBV28	NA	TRBJ1-2
ASSSYSAGGTDTQY	TRBV7-2	TRBD2	TRBJ2-3
ASSLATGVGNEQF	TRBV5-1	TRBD1	TRBJ2-1
SARAWTSGGGQETQY	TRBV20-1	TRBD2	TRBJ2-5
ASNDRVGNSPLH	TRBV6-5	TRBD1	TRBJ1-6
ASTTDTFQPLSYNEQF	TRBV12-3/TRBV12-4	NA	TRBJ2-1
ASSLAGESNQPQH	TRBV5-1	NA	TRBJ1-5
AISDGGLAGGQQF	TRBV10-3	TRBD2	TRBJ2-1
ASSPRTGGSIHYNEQF	TRBV5-6	TRBD1	TRBJ2-1
ASSLTRGGTDAQY	TRBV12-3/TRBV12-4	NA	TRBJ2-3
ASSQAPGDNQPQH	TRBV4-2	NA	TRBJ1-5
AISAGGEKLF	TRBV10-3	TRBD1	TRBJ1-4
SARDRGQGYT	TRBV20-1	TRBD1	TRBJ1-2
ASSQGTSGDYNEQF	TRBV4-3	TRBD2	TRBJ2-1
AWGTGTRFSGANVLT	TRBV30	NA	TRBJ2-6
ASSQVHRGEQF	TRBV4-2	NA	TRBJ2-1
TSLGNGGVEPQH	TRBV6-2/TRBV6-3	NA	TRBJ1-5
ASSQDRGRGGETQY	TRBV14	NA	TRBJ2-5
SAPEGGTGRVYSNQPQH	TRBV20-1	NA	TRBJ1-5
ASSADRVGTEAF	TRBV12-3/TRBV12-4	TRBD1	TRBJ1-1
SARDTLEYGYT	TRBV20-1	NA	TRBJ1-2
ASSREQF	TRBV7-2	NA	TRBJ2-1
ATYPRGGVSTEAF	TRBV10-3	NA	TRBJ1-1
ASSRRKQELF	TRBV5-4	NA	TRBJ2-2
ASSQIGGCGYT	TRBV7-2	TRBD1	TRBJ1-2
ASTLPGGYGYT	TRBV7-2	TRBD1	TRBJ1-2
ASSPIGARTDTQY	TRBV7-2	NA	TRBJ2-3
ASSLNFLGGMNTEAF	TRBV11-1	TRBD1	TRBJ1-1
ASSDRDSRPTNYGYT	TRBV4-1	TRBD1	TRBJ1-2
ASSPGLAGLATDEQF	TRBV5-4	TRBD2	TRBJ2-1
ASSSGDGNYGYT	TRBV5-1	NA	TRBJ1-2
SAQDPGVPYEQY	TRBV20-1	NA	TRBJ2-7
ASSFAGRADTQY	TRBV6-1	NA	TRBJ2-3
ASSLGAYYEQY	TRBV19	NA	TRBJ2-7
SASGQLGYEQY	TRBV20-1	TRBD1	TRBJ2-7
ASSSDLLALDTQY	TRBV28	NA	TRBJ2-3
ATSMDLIDTQY	TRBV15	NA	TRBJ2-3
ASSLGKGLAVETQY	TRBV7-6	TRBD2	TRBJ2-5
ASSTPQGGGTQY	TRBV9	NA	TRBJ2-5
ASSLALRGASYNEQF	TRBV7-2	TRBD2	TRBJ2-1
ASSQERAYTDTQY	TRBV4-1	NA	TRBJ2-3
ASSYAGGAHTTNEKLF	TRBV6-5	TRBD1	TRBJ1-4
ASSPGPMGEQY	TRBV28	NA	TRBJ2-7
SVNKLAGGRTDTQY	TRBV29-1	TRBD2	TRBJ2-3
ASSLARTSGGDEQY	TRBV7-8	TRBD2	NA
ASSYFAGDEKLF	TRBV6-5	NA	TRBJ1-4
AIRSGPLSSGNTIY	TRBV10-3	NA	TRBJ1-3
ASSSTWETQY	TRBV27	NA	TRBJ2-5
AISAAEDKAF	TRBV10-3	NA	TRBJ1-1
ASRRQGMGFVVVGAF	TRBV6-1	TRBD1	TRBJ1-1
AWSVMRSGEQY	TRBV30	NA	TRBJ2-4
ASRPGQGEGNQPQH	TRBV6-1	TRBD1	TRBJ1-5